These 2 T cell receptor beta chains came from one sample sequenced in a study of neurological immune-mediated disorders. This sample's time point: longitudinal time-point 3. TCRdb re-called the 5' RACE reads with MiXCR, one entry per CDR3 protein. The repertoire holds more than 100,000 distinct CDR3 sequences, with 10% to 14% as singletons. Specimen: PBMCs. Receptor source: a female donor with HTLV-1-associated myelopathy (HAM/TSP).

This clonotype came up many times. This sequence joins TRBV6-1 and TRBJ2-7; tentative D call: TRBD1 (6 bases). CDR1 MNHNS and CDR2 SASEGT come from the germline V gene. Trimming cost V 0 bases and J 12 bases, with 21 bases left between them. This CDR3 spans 15 amino acids. The CDR3 spells CASSEAGRGAGSVYF. The CDR3 DNA sequence: TGTGCCAGCAGTGAAGCTGGCAGGGGAGCTGGGTCGGTGTACTTC.

This clonotype came up a few times. V usage is TRBV28 and J usage is TRBJ2-6; 12 bases match TRBD1. The CDR3 is 17 amino acids. V trimming: 5 bases; J trimming: 4 bases; junction bases outside the gene matches: 6. Germline V gene data show CDR1 as MDHEN and CDR2 as SYDVKM. The CDR3 region has the DNA TGTGCCAGCAGTCCGGGACAGGGGGCTGGAGGGGCCAACGTCCTGACTTTC. As protein: CASSPGQGAGGANVLTF.